This T cell receptor (beta chain) is drawn from a study of blood T cell repertoires in COVID-19. Across the whole study: Researchers got acute and convalescent COVID-19 samples from the United States, Italy and Spain. Nucleic acid was either cDNA or gDNA, and it came from T cells, B-cell-depleted T cells, or PBMCs.

Original methodology: Amplification with reference gene primers provided the estimates of nucleated cell counts. Here immunoSEQ multiplex PCR was the method, and the copy in TCRdb shows in-frame clones only, minus some. V, J and clone size are taken as reported in that table, and D and trimming were inferred from the DNA itself. The sample shows 200,000 to 300,000 clones, about 85% of them seen only once. Between the trimmed V and J ends, which lost 1 base and 1 base, there was a span of 10 bases. Looked up from germline, CDR1 is SGHTA and CDR2 is FQGTGA. The CDR3 is made up of 15 amino acids. This TCR was recovered from a man in his sixties with acute or convalescent COVID-19. The sample was peripheral blood. This chain connects TRBV7-3 to TRBJ1-1; D unclear. The CDR3 DNA reads as TGTGCCAGCAGCTTAAACGCAGAACCGAACACTGAAGCTTTCTTT. It is translated as CASSLNAEPNTEAFF.